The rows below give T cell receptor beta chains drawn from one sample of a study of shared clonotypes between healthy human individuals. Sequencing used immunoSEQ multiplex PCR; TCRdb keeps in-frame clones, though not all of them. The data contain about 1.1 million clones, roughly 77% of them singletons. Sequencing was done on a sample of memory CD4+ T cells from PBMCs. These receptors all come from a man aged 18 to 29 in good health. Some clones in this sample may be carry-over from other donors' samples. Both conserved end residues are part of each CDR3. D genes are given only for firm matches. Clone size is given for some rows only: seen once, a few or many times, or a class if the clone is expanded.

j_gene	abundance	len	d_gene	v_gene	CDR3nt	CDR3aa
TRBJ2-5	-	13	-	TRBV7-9	TGTGCCAGCAAGGAGGGGGTCCAAGAGACCCAGTACTTC	CASKEGVQETQYF
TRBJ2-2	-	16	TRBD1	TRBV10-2	TGCGCCAGCAGAAACCCGGGACAGGGGACCACCGGGGAGCTGTTTTTT	CASRNPGQGTTGELFF
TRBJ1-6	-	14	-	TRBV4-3	TGCGCCAGCAGCCAAGTCCCGACGCGATCACCCCTCCACTTT	CASSQVPTRSPLHF
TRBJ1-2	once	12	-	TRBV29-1	TGCAGCGTTATAATAACAGGGAAGGGCTACACCTTC	CSVIITGKGYTF
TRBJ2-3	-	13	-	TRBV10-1	TGCGCCAGCAGCCCACCGGGAACAGATACGCAGTATTTT	CASSPPGTDTQYF
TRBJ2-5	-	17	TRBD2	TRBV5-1	TGCGCCAGCAGCTGGAGAGGGACTAGCGGGAGGGGGGAGACCCAGTACTTC	CASSWRGTSGRGETQYF
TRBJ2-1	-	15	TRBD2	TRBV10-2	TGCGCCAGCAGTGAGAGCGGGAGCTCCTACAATGAGCAGTTCTTC	CASSESGSSYNEQFF
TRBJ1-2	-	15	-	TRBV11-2	TGTGCCAGCAGCTTAGGCTCTTTGCGCCACTATGGCTACACCTTC	CASSLGSLRHYGYTF
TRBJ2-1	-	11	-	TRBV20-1	TGCAGTGCTACCTCTCCCACCGGGGGGTTCTTC	CSATSPTGGFF
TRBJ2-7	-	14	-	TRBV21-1	TGTGCCAGCAGCAAAAGGGCACGGGCCTACGAGCAGTACTTC	CASSKRARAYEQYF
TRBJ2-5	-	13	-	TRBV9	TGTGCCAGCAGCTATACGTGGGGGGAGACCCAGTACTTC	CASSYTWGETQYF
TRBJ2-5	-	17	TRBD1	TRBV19	TGTGCCAGTAGTACGTTGGTGAGGACAGGTAACAGGGAGACCCAGTACTTC	CASSTLVRTGNRETQYF
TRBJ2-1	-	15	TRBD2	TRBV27	TGTGCCAGCAGTCCGGGACTAGCGGGGTACAATGAGCAGTTCTTC	CASSPGLAGYNEQFF
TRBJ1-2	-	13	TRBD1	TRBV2	TGTGCCAGCAGGGGACAGGGTTTCTATGGCTACACCTTC	CASRGQGFYGYTF
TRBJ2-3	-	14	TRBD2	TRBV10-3	TGTGCCACGACAACTAGCGGGAGAACAGATACGCAGTATTTT	CATTTSGRTDTQYF
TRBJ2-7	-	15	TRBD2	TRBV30	TGTGCCTGGAGTTCGAGCGGGGGCACGGCCTACGAGCAGTACTTC	CAWSSSGGTAYEQYF